This T cell receptor beta chain stems from a study of T cell responses to AZD1222 COVID-19 vaccine. Study overall: It was second doses at about 4 or about 12 weeks that were pooled. Overall study findings and caveats: Unmutated regions of variants are reportedly targeted by nearly half of spike-specific TCRs. Spike-specific TCR breadth and depth both grew after two AZD1222 doses. It was only after the peak T cell response that any repertoires were sampled.

TCRdb's copy holds only in-frame clones and misses some; the assay was immunoSEQ multiplex PCR. This table holds about 160,000 clones, about 90% found once. In regard to this clone: Its antigen remains unknown.

The germline CDR1 and CDR2 sequences are MNHNY and SVGAGI (reference sequence). The CDR3 contains 21 residues. V trimming: 6 bases; J trimming: 1 base; junction bases outside the gene matches: 23. Specimen: peripheral blood, collected on day 0 of AZD1222 vaccination. The J gene is TRBJ2-7, the V gene TRBV6-6; 11 bases are a match to TRBD2. This TCR derives from an adult in good health. The CDR3 nucleotides are TGTGCCAGCAGCCCCGTATTTAGGGGGTGGGGACTAGCGGTAGAATCCTACGAGCAGTACTTC. Translating gives CASSPVFRGWGLAVESYEQYF.